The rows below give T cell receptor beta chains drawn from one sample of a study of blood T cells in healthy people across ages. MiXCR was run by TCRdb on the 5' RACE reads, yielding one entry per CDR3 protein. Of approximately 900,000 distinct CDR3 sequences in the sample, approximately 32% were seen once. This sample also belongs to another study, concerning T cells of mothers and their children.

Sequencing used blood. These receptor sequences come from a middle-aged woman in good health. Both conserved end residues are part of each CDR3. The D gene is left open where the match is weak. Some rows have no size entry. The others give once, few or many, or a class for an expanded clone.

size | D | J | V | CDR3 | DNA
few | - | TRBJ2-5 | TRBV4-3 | CASSQDWEGGRETQYF | TGCGCCAGCAGCCAAGATTGGGAGGGGGGGCGAGAGACCCAGTACTTC
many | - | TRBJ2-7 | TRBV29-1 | CSVEKGKRNEQYF | TGCAGCGTTGAAAAAGGGAAACGAAACGAGCAGTACTTC
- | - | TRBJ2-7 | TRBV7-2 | CASSPEGGLSYEQYF | TGTGCCAGCAGCCCCGAGGGGGGCCTATCCTACGAGCAGTACTTC
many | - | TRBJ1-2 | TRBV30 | CAWSPNFGQSYTF | TGTGCCTGGAGCCCCAATTTCGGACAGAGCTACACCTTC
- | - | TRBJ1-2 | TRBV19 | CASSTRGYGYTF | TGTGCCAGTAGTACCCGGGGCTATGGTTACACCTTC
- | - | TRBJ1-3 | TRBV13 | CASSLNGRNAIYF | TGTGCCAGCAGCTTAAATGGACGGAACGCCATATATTTT
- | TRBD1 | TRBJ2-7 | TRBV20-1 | CSASGTAYEQYF | TGCAGTGCCTCCGGGACAGCCTACGAGCAGTACTTC
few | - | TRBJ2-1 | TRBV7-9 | CASSGAELGLTYNEQFF | TGTGCCAGCAGCGGGGCAGAACTCGGCTTAACTTACAATGAGCAGTTCTTC
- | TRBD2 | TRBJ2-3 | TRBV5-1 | CASRIGGTSTDTQYF | TGCGCCAGCAGGATCGGGGGGACTAGCACAGATACGCAGTATTTT
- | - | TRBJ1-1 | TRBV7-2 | CASSSGLGGRTEAFF | TGTGCCAGCAGCTCTGGACTCGGGGGAAGGACTGAAGCTTTCTTT
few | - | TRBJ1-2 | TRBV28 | CASSSAGRRSSGYTF | TGTGCCAGCAGTTCAGCCGGGAGACGCTCCTCTGGCTACACCTTC
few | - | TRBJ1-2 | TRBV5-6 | CASSSGGRNGYTF | TGTGCCAGCAGCTCTGGGGGAAGAAATGGCTACACCTTC
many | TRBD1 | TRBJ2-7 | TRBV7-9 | CASSPLDRVTYEQYF | TGTGCCAGCAGCCCACTAGACAGGGTTACCTACGAGCAGTACTTC
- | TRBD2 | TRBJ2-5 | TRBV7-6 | CASSSEGLAGVETQYF | TGTGCCAGCAGCTCAGAAGGACTAGCGGGGGTAGAGACCCAGTACTTC
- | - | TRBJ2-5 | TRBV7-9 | CASSPPEMTWRIVVTQYF | TGTGCCAGCAGCCCCCCCGAAATGACTTGGAGGATCGTGGTGACCCAGTACTTC
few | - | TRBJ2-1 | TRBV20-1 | CSARLPGAPYNEQFF | TGCAGTGCTAGACTCCCGGGAGCCCCCTACAATGAGCAGTTCTTC
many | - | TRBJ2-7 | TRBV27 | CASSFEAHSLYEQYF | TGTGCCAGCAGTTTTGAAGCCCACAGCCTCTACGAGCAGTACTTC
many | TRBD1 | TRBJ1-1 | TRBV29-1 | CSAKDRVAFF | TGCAGCGCCAAAGACAGGGTTGCTTTCTTT
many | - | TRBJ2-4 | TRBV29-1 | CSVAPSAGANIQYF | TGCAGCGTTGCCCCATCGGCAGGGGCAAACATTCAGTACTTC
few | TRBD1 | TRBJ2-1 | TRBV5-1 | CASSLLTGIVYNEQFF | TGCGCCAGCAGCTTGCTGACAGGGATCGTTTACAATGAGCAGTTCTTC
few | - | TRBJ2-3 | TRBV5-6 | CACSVTRTDTQYF | TGTGCCTGCAGCGTAACCCGCACAGATACGCAGTATTTT
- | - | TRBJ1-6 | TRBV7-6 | CASSFRNGLILEDNSPLHF | TGTGCCAGCAGCTTTAGGAACGGCCTAATACTGGAAGATAATTCACCCCTCCACTTT
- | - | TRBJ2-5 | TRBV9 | CASSVDIQETQYF | TGTGCCAGCAGCGTCGACATCCAAGAGACCCAGTACTTC
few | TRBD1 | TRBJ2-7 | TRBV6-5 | CASSTSGQGRSYEQYF | TGTGCCAGCAGTACATCGGGACAGGGGCGGTCCTACGAGCAGTACTTC
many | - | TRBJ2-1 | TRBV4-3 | CASSQDVHPYNEQFF | TGCGCCAGCAGCCAAGACGTTCACCCCTACAATGAGCAGTTCTTC
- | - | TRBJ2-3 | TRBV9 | CASSVDYGGAPSDTQYF | TGTGCCAGCAGCGTAGACTACGGGGGAGCCCCCTCGGATACGCAGTATTTT
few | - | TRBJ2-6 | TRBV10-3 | CAITPVASFSGTNVLTF | TGTGCCATCACCCCAGTCGCCTCCTTCTCTGGGACCAACGTCCTGACTTTC
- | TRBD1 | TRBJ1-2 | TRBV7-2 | CASSPRTGWNYGYTF | TGTGCCAGCAGCCCGAGGACAGGGTGGAACTATGGCTACACCTTC
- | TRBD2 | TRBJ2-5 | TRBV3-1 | CASSQVSSGGQETQYF | TGTGCCAGCAGCCAAGTGTCTAGCGGGGGACAAGAGACCCAGTACTTC
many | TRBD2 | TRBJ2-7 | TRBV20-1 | CSAGGLAGVFKTYEQYF | TGCAGTGCTGGCGGACTAGCGGGGGTTTTCAAGACCTACGAGCAGTACTTC
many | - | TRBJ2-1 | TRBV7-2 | CASRHVALNEQFF | TGTGCCAGCAGACATGTGGCCCTCAATGAGCAGTTCTTC
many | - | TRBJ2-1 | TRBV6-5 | CASSYQAGYAYNEQFF | TGTGCCAGCAGTTACCAGGCAGGGTACGCCTACAATGAGCAGTTCTTC
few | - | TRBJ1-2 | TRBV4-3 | CASSQESRAVYGYTF | TGCGCCAGCAGCCAAGAGTCCAGGGCAGTCTATGGCTACACCTTC
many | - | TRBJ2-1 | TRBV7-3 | CASSLWGQDNEQFF | TGTGCCAGCAGCTTATGGGGTCAAGACAATGAGCAGTTCTTC
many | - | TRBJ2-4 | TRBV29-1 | CSVEGSKNIQYF | TGCAGCGTTGAAGGCTCAAAAAACATTCAGTACTTC
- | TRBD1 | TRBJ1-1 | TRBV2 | CASSEGTGVNTEAFF | TGTGCCAGCAGTGAAGGAACAGGGGTGAACACTGAAGCTTTCTTT
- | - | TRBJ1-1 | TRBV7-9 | CASRDSSNTEAFF | TGTGCCAGCCGAGATTCGTCAAACACTGAAGCTTTCTTT
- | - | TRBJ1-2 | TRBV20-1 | CSARPGVGAIYGYTF | TGCAGTGCTAGACCAGGGGTAGGGGCCATCTATGGCTACACCTTC
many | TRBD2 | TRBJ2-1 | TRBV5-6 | CASSLPGGARYNEQFF | TGTGCCAGCAGCTTACCGGGGGGGGCCCGGTACAATGAGCAGTTCTTC
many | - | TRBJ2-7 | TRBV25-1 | CASSELIEGSFGEQYF | TGTGCCAGCAGTGAATTGATAGAAGGCTCCTTCGGAGAGCAGTACTTC
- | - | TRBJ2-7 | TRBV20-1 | CSASGLSTYEQYF | TGCAGTGCTAGTGGGCTCTCAACCTACGAGCAGTACTTC
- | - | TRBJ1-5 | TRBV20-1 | CSADRGGGSNQPQHF | TGCAGTGCTGATAGGGGAGGGGGTAGCAATCAGCCCCAGCATTTT
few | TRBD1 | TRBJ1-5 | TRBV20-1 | CSAMTGPSNQPQHF | TGCAGTGCTATGACAGGGCCAAGCAATCAGCCCCAGCATTTT